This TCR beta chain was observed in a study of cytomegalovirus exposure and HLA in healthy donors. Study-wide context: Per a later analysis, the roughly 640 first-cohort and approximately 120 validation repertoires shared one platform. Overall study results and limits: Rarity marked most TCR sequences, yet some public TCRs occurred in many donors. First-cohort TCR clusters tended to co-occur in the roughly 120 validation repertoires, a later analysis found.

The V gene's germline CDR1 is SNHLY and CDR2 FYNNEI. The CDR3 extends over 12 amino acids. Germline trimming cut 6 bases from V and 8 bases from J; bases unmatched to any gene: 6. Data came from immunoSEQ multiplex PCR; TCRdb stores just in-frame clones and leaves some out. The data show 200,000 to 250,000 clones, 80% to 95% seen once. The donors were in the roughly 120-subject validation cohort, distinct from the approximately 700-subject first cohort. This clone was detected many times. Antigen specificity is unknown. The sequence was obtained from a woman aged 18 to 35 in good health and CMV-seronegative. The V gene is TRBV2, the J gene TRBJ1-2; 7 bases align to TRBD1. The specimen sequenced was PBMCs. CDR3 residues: CASRTGSEGYTF. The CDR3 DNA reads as TGTGCCAGCAGGACAGGGTCGGAGGGCTACACCTTC.